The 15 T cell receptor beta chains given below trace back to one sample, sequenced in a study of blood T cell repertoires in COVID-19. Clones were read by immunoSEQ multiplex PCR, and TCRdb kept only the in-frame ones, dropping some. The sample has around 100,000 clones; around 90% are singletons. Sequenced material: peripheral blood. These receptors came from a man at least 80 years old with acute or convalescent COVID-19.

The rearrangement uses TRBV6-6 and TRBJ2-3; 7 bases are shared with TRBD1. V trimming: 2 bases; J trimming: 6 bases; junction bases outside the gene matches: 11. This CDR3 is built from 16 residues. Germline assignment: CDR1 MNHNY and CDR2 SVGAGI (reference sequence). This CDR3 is CASSYGTASGVDTQYF. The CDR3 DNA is TGTGCCAGCAGTTACGGGACAGCCAGCGGTGTGGATACGCAGTATTTT.

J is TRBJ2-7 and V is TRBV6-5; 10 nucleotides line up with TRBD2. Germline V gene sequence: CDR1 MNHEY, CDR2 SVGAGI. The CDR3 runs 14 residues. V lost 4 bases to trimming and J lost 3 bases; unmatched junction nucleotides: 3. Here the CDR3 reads CASSSGTSDYEQYF. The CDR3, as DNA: TGTGCCAGCAGTTCGGGGACTAGCGACTACGAGCAGTACTTC.

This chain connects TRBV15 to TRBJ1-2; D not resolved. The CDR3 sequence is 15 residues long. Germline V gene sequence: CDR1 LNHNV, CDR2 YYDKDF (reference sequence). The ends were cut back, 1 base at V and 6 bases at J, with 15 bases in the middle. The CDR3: CATSRAPTPADGYTF. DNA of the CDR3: TGTGCCACCAGCAGAGCACCCACGCCCGCGGATGGCTACACCTTC.

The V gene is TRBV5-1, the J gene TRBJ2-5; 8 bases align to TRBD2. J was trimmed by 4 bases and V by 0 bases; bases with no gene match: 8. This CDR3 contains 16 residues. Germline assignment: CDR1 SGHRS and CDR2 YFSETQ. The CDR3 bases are TGCGCCAGCAGCTTGGCGGGAGGGCCAGGATCAGAGACCCAGTACTTC. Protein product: CASSLAGGPGSETQYF.

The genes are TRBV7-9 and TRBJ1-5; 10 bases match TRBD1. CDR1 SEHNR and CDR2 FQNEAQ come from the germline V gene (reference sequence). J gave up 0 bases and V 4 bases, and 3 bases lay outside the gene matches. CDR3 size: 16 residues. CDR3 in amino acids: CASSYGTGDSNQPQHF. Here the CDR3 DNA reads TGTGCCAGCAGCTACGGGACAGGGGATAGCAATCAGCCCCAGCATTTT.

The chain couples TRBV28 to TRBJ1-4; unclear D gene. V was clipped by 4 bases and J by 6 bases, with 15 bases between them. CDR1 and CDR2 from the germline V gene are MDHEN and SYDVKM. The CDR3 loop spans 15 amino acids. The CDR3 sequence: CASSSYAPRDEKLFF. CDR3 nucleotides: TGTGCCAGCAGTTCCTACGCCCCGCGGGATGAAAAACTGTTTTTT.

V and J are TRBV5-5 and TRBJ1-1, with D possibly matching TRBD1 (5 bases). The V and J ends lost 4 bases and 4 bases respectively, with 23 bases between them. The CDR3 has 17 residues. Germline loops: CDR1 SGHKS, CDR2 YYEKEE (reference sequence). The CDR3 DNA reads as TGTGCCAGCAGCCCAAGCTCGAGACAGAGTCCGGGCACTGAAGCTTTCTTT. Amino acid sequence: CASSPSSRQSPGTEAFF.

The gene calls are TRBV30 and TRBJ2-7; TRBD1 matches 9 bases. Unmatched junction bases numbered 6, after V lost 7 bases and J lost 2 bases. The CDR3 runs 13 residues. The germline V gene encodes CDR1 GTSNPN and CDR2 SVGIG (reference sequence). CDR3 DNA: TGTGCCTACAGGGGGCCCACCCCCTACGAGCAGTACTTC. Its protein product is CAYRGPTPYEQYF.

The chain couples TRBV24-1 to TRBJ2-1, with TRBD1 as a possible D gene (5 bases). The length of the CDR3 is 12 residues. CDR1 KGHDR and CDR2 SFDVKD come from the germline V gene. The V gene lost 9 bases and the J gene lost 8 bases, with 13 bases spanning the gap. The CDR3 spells CATQGFVDEQFF. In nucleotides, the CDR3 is TGTGCCACCCAGGGATTTGTCGATGAGCAGTTCTTC.

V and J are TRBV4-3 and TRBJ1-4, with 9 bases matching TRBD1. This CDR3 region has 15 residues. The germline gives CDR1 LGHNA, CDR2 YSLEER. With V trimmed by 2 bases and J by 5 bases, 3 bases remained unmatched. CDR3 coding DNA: TGCGCCAGCAGCCAAAATGGACAGGGGAATGAAAAACTGTTTTTT. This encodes CASSQNGQGNEKLFF.

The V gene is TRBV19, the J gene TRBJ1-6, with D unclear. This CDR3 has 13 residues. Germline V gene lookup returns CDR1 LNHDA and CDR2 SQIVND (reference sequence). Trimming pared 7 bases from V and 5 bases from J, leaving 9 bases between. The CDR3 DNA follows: TGTGCCAGTACCCAGTCCAATAATTCACCCCTCCACTTT. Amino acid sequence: CASTQSNNSPLHF.

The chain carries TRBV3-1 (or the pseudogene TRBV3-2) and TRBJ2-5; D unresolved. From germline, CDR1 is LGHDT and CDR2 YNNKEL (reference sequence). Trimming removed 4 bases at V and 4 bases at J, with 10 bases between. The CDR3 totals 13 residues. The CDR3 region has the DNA TGTGCCAGCAGCCCCTCCCCCAGAGAGACCCAGTACTTC. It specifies CASSPSPRETQYF.

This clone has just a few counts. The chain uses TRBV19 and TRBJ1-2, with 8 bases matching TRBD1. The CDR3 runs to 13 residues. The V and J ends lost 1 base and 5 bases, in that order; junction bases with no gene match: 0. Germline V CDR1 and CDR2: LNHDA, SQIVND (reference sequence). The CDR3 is CASSIGTGYGYTF. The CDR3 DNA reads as TGTGCCAGTAGTATAGGGACAGGGTATGGCTACACCTTC.

CDR3 in DNA: TGTGCCAGCAGCCCCGACGGGGCAACTAATGAAAAACTGTTTTTT. Translation gives CASSPDGATNEKLFF. The chain links TRBV6-5 to TRBJ1-4; D not resolved. CDR1 is MNHEY, CDR2 SVGAGI, per germline. The CDR3 runs 15 residues. Trimming shortened V by 6 bases and J by 0 bases, and 11 bases separated the two germline ends.

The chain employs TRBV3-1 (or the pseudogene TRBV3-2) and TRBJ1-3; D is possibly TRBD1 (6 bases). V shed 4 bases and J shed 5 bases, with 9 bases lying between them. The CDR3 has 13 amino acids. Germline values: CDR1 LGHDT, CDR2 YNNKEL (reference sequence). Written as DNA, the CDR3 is TGTGCCAGCAGCCGGACAGATAGAAACACCATATATTTT. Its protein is CASSRTDRNTIYF.